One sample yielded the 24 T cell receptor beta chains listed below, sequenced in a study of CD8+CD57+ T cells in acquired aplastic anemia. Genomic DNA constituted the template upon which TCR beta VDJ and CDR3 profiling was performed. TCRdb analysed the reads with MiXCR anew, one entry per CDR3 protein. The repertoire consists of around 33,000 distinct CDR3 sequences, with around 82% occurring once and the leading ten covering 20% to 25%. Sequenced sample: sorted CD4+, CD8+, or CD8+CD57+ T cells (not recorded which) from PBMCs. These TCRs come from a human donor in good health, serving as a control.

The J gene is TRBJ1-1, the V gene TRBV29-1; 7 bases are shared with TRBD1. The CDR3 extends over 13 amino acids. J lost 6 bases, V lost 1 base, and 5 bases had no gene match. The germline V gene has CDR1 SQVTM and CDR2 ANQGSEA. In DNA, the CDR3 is TGCAGCGTTGAAGGCAGGGGGAGTCCTGAAGCTTTCTTT. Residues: CSVEGRGSPEAFF.

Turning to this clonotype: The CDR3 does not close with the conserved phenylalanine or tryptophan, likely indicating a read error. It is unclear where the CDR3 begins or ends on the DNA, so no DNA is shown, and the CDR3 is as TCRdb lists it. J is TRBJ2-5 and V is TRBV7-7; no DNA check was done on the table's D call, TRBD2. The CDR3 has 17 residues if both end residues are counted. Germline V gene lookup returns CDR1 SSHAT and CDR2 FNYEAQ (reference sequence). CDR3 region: CASSQASGGTLGETRYL.

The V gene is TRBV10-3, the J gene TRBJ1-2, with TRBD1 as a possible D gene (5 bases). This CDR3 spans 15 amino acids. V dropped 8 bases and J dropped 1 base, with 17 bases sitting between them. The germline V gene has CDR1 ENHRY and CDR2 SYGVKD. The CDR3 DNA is TGTGCCATCCGGAGCGGGGGTGACAGTAACTATGGCTACACCTTC. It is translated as CAIRSGGDSNYGYTF.

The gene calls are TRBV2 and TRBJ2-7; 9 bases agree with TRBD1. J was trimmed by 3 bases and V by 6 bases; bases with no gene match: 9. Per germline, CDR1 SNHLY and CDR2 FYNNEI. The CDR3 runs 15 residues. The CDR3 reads CASREMGQGLYEQYV. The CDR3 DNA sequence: TGTGCCAGCAGGGAGATGGGACAGGGACTCTACGAGCAGTACGTC.

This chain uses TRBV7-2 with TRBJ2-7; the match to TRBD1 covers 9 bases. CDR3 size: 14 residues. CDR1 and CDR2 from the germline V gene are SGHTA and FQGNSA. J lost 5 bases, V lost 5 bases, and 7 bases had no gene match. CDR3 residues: CASSLGTGRNEQYF. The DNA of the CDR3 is TGTGCCAGCAGCCTCGGGACAGGGAGGAACGAGCAGTACTTC.

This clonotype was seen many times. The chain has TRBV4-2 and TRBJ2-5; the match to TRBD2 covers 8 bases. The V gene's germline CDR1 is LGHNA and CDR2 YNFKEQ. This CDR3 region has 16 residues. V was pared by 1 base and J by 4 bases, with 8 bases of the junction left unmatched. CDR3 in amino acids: CASSQAGGGGPETQYF. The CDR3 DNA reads TGTGCCAGCAGCCAAGCGGGAGGGGGGGGCCCAGAGACCCAGTACTTC.

Here the CDR3 DNA reads TGTGCCAGCAGTGACCTCACCCACAATGAGCAGTTCTTC. Translated: CASSDLTHNEQFF. The genes are TRBV2 and TRBJ2-1; D not resolved. Germline CDR1 SNHLY, CDR2 FYNNEI. The germline V and J ends were trimmed by 3 bases and 5 bases, with 8 bases remaining between them. The CDR3 is made up of 13 amino acids.

CDR3 DNA: TGTGCCACCAGTGACCTACGGGGGACAGGGGGTTGGGAGACCCAGTACTTC. This sequence encodes CATSDLRGTGGWETQYF. This rearrangement joins TRBV24-1 to TRBJ2-5, with 11 bases that match TRBD1. With 4 bases clipped from V and 5 bases from J, the junction kept 11 bases outside the gene matches. Looked up from germline, CDR1 is KGHDR and CDR2 is SFDVKD. The CDR3 spans 17 residues.

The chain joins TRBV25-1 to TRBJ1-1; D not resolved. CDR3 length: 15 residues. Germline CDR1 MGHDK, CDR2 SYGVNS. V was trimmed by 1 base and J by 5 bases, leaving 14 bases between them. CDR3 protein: CASSESNPWGTEAFF. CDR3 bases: TGTGCCAGCAGTGAATCCAACCCGTGGGGAACTGAAGCTTTCTTT.

The CDR3 DNA sequence: TGTGCCACCAGCGGGGGGACGAGGGCTTTCTTT. Protein product: CATSGGTRAFF. This rearrangement joins TRBV15 to TRBJ1-1; a possible D gene is TRBD1 (5 bases). The germline V gene has CDR1 LNHNV and CDR2 YYDKDF (reference sequence). The CDR3 is 11 amino acids. Deletions cut 5 bases from V and 11 bases from J, with 12 bases between.

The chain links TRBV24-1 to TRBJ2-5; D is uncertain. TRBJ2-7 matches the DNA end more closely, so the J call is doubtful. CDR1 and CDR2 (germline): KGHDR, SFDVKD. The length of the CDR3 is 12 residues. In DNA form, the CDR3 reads TGTGCCACCAGTGATTTGCTGGGCGAGCAGTACTTC. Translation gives CATSDLLGEQYF.

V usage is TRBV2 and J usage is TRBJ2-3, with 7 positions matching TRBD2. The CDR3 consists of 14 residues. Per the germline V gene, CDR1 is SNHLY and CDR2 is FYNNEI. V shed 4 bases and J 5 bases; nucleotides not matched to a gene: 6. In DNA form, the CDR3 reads TGTGCCAGCAGTGCTCCGGGGGGTCAAGATACGCAGTATTTT. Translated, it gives CASSAPGGQDTQYF.

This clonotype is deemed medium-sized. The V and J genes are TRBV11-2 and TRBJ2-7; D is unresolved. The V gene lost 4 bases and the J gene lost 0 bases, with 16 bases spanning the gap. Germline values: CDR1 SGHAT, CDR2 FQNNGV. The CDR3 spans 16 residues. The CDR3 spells CASSSPPYGDSYEQYF. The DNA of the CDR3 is TGTGCCAGCAGCTCCCCCCCCTATGGCGACTCCTACGAGCAGTACTTC. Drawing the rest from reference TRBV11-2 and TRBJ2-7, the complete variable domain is EAGVAQSPRYKIIEKRQSVAFWCNPISGHATLYWYQQILGQGPKLLIQFQNNGVVDDSQLPKDRFSAERLKGVDSTLKIQPAKLEDSAVYLCASSSPPYGDSYEQYFGPGTRLTVT.

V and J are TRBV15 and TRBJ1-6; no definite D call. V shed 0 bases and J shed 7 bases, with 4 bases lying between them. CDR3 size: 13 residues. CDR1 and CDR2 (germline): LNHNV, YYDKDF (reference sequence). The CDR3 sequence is CATSREANSPLHF. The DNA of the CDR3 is TGTGCCACCAGCAGAGAGGCAAATTCACCCCTCCACTTT.

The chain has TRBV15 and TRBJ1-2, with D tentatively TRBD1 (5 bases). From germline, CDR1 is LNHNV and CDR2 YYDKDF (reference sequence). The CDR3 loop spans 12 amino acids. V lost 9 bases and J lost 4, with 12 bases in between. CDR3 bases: TGTGCCACAGGGACCGCCAGCTATGGCTACACCTTC. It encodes CATGTASYGYTF.

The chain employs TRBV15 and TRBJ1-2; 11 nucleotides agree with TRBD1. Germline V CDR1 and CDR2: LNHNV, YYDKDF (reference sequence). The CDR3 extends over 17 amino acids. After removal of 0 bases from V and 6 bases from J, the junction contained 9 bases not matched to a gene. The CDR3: CATSRDLTGDRGNGYTF. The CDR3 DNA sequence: TGTGCCACCAGCAGAGATCTCACCGGGGACAGGGGGAATGGCTACACCTTC.

The chain's CDR3 is CSATSGTAYGYTF. CDR3 coding DNA: TGCAGTGCTACAAGCGGGACAGCCTATGGCTACACCTTC. This chain links TRBV20-1 with TRBJ1-2, with 7 positions matching TRBD1. CDR3 length equals 13 residues. Germline loops: CDR1 DFQATT, CDR2 SNEGSKA (reference sequence). With V trimmed by 4 bases and J by 4 bases, 6 bases remained unmatched.

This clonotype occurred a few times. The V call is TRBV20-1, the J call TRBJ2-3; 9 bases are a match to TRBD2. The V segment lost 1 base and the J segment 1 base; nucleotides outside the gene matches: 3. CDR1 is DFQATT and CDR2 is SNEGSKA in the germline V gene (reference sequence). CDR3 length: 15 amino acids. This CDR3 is CSARGVAGGTDTQYF. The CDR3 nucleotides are TGCAGTGCTAGAGGGGTAGCGGGGGGCACAGATACGCAGTATTTT.

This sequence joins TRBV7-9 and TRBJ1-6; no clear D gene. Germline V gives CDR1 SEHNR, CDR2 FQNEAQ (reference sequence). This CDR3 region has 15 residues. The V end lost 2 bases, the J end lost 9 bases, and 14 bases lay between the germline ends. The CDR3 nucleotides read TGTGCCAGCAGCTTAATGTGGGGTGATGGTTCACCCCTCCACTTT. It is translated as CASSLMWGDGSPLHF.

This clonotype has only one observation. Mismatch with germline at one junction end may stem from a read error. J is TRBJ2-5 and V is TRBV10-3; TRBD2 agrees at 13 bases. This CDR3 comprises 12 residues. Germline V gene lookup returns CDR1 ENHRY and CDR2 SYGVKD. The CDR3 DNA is TGTGCCATCAGCGGGACTAGCGGGACCCGGTACTTC. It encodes CAISGTSGTRYF.

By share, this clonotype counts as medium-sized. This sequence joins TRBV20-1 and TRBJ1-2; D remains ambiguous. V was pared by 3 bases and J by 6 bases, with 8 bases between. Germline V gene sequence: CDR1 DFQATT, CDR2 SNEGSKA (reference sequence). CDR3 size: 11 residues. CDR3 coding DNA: TGCAGTGCTAGCCCAGGACATGGCTACACCTTC. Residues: CSASPGHGYTF.

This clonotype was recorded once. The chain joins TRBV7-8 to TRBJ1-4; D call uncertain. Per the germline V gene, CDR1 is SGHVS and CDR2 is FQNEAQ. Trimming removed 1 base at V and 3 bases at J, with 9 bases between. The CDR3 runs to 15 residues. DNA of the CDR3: TGTGCCAGCAGCTTAGGGGTCGGGGCTAATGAAAAACTGTTTTTT. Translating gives CASSLGVGANEKLFF. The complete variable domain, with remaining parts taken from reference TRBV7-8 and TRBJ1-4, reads GAGVSQSPRYKVAKRGQDVALRCDPISGHVSLFWYQQALGQGPEFLTYFQNEAQLDKSGLPSDRFFAERPEGSVSTLKIQRTQQEDSAVYLCASSLGVGANEKLFFGSGTQLSVL.

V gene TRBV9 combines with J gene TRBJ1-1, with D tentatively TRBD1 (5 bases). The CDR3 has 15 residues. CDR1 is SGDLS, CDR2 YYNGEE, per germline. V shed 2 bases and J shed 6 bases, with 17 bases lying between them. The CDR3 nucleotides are TGTGCCAGCAGCGTGCAAACGGACATCGGACCTGAAGCTTTCTTT. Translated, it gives CASSVQTDIGPEAFF.

The CDR3 sequence: CASSTSSGGRNTIYF. DNA of the CDR3: TGTGCCAGTAGTACCTCTTCGGGGGGCAGAAACACCATATATTTT. The rearrangement uses TRBV19 and TRBJ1-3, with a possible D match to TRBD1 (6 bases). The germline V gene encodes CDR1 LNHDA and CDR2 SQIVND (reference sequence). Trimming cost V 4 bases and J 5 bases, with 15 bases left between them. The CDR3 covers 15 residues.